One sample yielded the 26 T cell receptor beta chains listed below, sequenced in a study of T cells in Graves' hyperthyroidism and ophthalmopathy. The CDR3 regions of TCR beta were amplified from RNA transcripts. HTBI primers were employed in a first-round RT-PCR of the TCR CDR3. TCRdb called the multiplex PCR reads again in MiXCR, with one record for every CDR3 protein. The table includes 300,000 to 400,000 distinct CDR3 sequences, approximately 15% detected once. The sample was blood. Receptors originate from a woman aged 30 to 39 with Graves' hyperthyroidism.

The rearrangement joins TRBV7-2 to TRBJ2-7; no definite D call. Between the trimmed V and J ends, which lost 4 bases and 5 bases, there was a span of 9 bases. Germline V gives CDR1 SGHTA, CDR2 FQGNSA. The CDR3 is 12 amino acids. This chain's CDR3 is CASSSGQNEQYF. The CDR3 coding sequence is TGTGCCAGCAGCTCCGGCCAGAACGAGCAGTACTTC.

There are many counts of this clonotype. The gene calls are TRBV7-2 and TRBJ2-5; possible D gene TRBD2, 6 bases. With 2 bases removed from V and 7 bases from J, the gap between germline ends came to 17 bases. CDR1 is SGHTA, CDR2 FQGNSA, per germline. The CDR3 totals 15 residues. In nucleotides, the CDR3 is TGTGCCAGCAGCTTAAGGTCGGGGGTCCAGGGGACCCAGTACTTC. Protein: CASSLRSGVQGTQYF.

A few counts support this clonotype. This chain connects TRBV6-1 to TRBJ2-1; 12 nucleotides line up with TRBD2. Germline V gene data show CDR1 as MNHNS and CDR2 as SASEGT. This CDR3 comprises 15 residues. V gave up 6 bases and J gave up 9 bases; unmatched junction bases: 9. CDR3 sequence reads: CASSGLAGGPAEQFF. CDR3 nucleotides: TGTGCCAGCAGCGGCCTAGCGGGAGGGCCGGCTGAGCAGTTCTTC.

This clonotype was seen at least ten times. The chain joins TRBV5-1 to TRBJ1-2; 8 bases line up with TRBD1. The CDR3 is made up of 15 amino acids. The junction had 7 bases not matched to a gene; V was cut back by 0 bases and J by 6 bases. Germline V gene lookup returns CDR1 SGHRS and CDR2 YFSETQ. The CDR3: CASSLAGRGPNGYTF. The CDR3 region has the DNA TGCGCCAGCAGCTTGGCCGGCAGGGGGCCGAATGGCTACACCTTC.

This clonotype was counted ten times or more. V and J are TRBV30 and TRBJ2-2; D is perhaps TRBD2 (5 bases). The V end was cut by 0 bases, the J end by 13 bases, with 12 bases between. Germline assignment: CDR1 GTSNPN and CDR2 SVGIG (reference sequence). The CDR3 has 12 residues. The CDR3 DNA reads TGTGCCTGGAGTGTACCGGACGGAGGGCTGTTTTTT. It codes for CAWSVPDGGLFF.

This clonotype was detected many times. The chain uses TRBV30 and TRBJ1-1; D call uncertain. Germline CDR1 is GTSNPN and CDR2 is SVGIG (reference sequence). V was clipped by 1 base and J by 8 bases, with 8 bases between them. This CDR3 is 11 amino acids long. In nucleotides, the CDR3 is TGTGCCTGGAGTGAGGTGGGAGAAGCTTTCTTT. Its protein is CAWSEVGEAFF.

This clonotype was found many times. The chain employs TRBV3-1 and TRBJ1-2, with D possibly TRBD1 on 5 matching bases. Trimming removed 4 bases from V and 2 bases from J, with 8 bases in between. CDR3 length: 13 residues. Germline loops: CDR1 LGHDT, CDR2 YNNKEL (reference sequence). The CDR3 loop reads CASSPTENYGYTF. The CDR3 DNA reads as TGTGCCAGCAGCCCGACAGAGAACTATGGCTACACCTTC.

The rearrangement uses TRBV6-1 and TRBJ2-1, with 7 bases that match TRBD1. V lost 5 bases to trimming and J lost 2 bases; unmatched junction nucleotides: 9. The length of the CDR3 is 16 residues. The germline CDR1 and CDR2 sequences are MNHNS and SASEGT. CDR3 sequence (DNA): TGTGCCAGCAGTATTACAGGGGCCTCGACCTACAATGAGCAGTTCTTC. Its translation: CASSITGASTYNEQFF.

This clonotype has a count of ten or more. The chain recombines TRBV11-2 with TRBJ2-2; D possibly corresponds to TRBD1 (6 bases). This CDR3 contains 18 residues. Trimming pared 4 bases from V and 7 bases from J, leaving 25 bases between. CDR1 is SGHAT, CDR2 FQNNGV, per germline. The CDR3 loop is CASSSSLPASGTYGELFF. CDR3 nucleotides: TGTGCCAGCAGCTCTTCCTTACCGGCATCCGGGACATACGGGGAGCTGTTTTTT.

V is TRBV29-1 and J is TRBJ2-3; no firm D call. V lost 7 bases and J lost 2, with 16 bases in between. CDR1 is SQVTM and CDR2 is ANQGSEA in the germline V gene. This CDR3 spans 14 amino acids. CDR3 nucleotides: TGCAGCGCAATTCCTAAAACAGCCACAGATACGCAGTATTTT. Amino acid sequence: CSAIPKTATDTQYF.

Of note for this clonotype: A single base separates this from a much larger clone, so it may be a read error. V usage is TRBV12-3 or TRBV12-4 and J usage is TRBJ1-4, with unresolved D. This CDR3 contains 13 residues. The CDR3 spells CAGSSREGEKLFF. As DNA, the CDR3 is TGTGCCGGCAGTTCCCGGGAGGGTGAAAAACTGTTTTTT.

In this sample, this clonotype turned up many times. The chain joins TRBV2 to TRBJ1-1; 8 positions match TRBD1. The V gene end was trimmed by 10 bases and the J gene end by 0 bases; junction bases not matched to a gene: 7. The germline gives CDR1 SNHLY, CDR2 FYNNEI. This CDR3 comprises 14 residues. CDR3 region: CATTGGPLNTEAFF. DNA for the CDR3: TGTGCCACCACAGGGGGACCCTTGAACACTGAAGCTTTCTTT.

This clonotype turned up a few times. The V call is TRBV7-2, the J call TRBJ2-5, with D possibly being TRBD2 (6 bases). This CDR3 comprises 16 residues. The V gene lost 0 bases and the J gene lost 5 bases, with 16 bases spanning the gap. Looked up from germline, CDR1 is SGHTA and CDR2 is FQGNSA. This CDR3 is CASSLARGGRGETQYF. As DNA, the CDR3 is TGTGCCAGCAGCTTAGCGCGGGGTGGGAGAGGGGAGACCCAGTACTTC. Looking up the rest from reference TRBV7-2 and TRBJ2-5 gives the full variable domain: GAGVSQSPSNKVTEKGKDVELRCDPISGHTALYWYRQSLGQGLEFLIYFQGNSAPDKSGLPSDRFSAERTGGSVSTLTIQRTQQEDSAVYLCASSLARGGRGETQYFGPGTRLLVL.

This clonotype has at least ten counts. The V call is TRBV12-3 or TRBV12-4, the J call TRBJ2-3; TRBD2 matches 8 bases. The CDR3 sequence is 15 residues long. V shed 6 bases and J 4 bases; nucleotides not matched to a gene: 9. Here the CDR3 DNA reads TGTGCCAGCAGCCCTCTCCAAGCGGGAGCAGATACGCAGTATTTT. It specifies CASSPLQAGADTQYF.

This clonotype showed up many times. The genes are TRBV13 and TRBJ1-1; D call uncertain. The V end was cut by 5 bases, the J end by 5 bases, with 9 bases between. The CDR3 spans 12 residues. CDR1 PRHDT and CDR2 FYEKMQ come from the germline V gene (reference sequence). The CDR3 DNA reads TGTGCCAGCAGCCCCCGGGAGACTGAAGCTTTCTTT. It encodes CASSPRETEAFF.

This clonotype occurred a few times. The J gene is TRBJ2-7, the V gene TRBV20-1; 9 bases fit TRBD1. The V and J ends lost 3 bases and 3 bases, in that order; junction bases with no gene match: 3. The germline V gene encodes CDR1 DFQATT and CDR2 SNEGSKA (reference sequence). The CDR3 is 13 amino acids. CDR3 nucleotide sequence: TGCAGTGCTAGGGGACAGGGAATCTACGAGCAGTACTTC. Its translation: CSARGQGIYEQYF.

This clonotype was counted only a few times. This rearrangement joins TRBV2 to TRBJ1-6; 7 nucleotides line up with TRBD1. Germline V CDR1 and CDR2: SNHLY, FYNNEI. Losses at the gene ends were 9 bases for V and 7 bases for J; bases not matched to a gene: 9. CDR3 length: 14 residues. CDR3 DNA: TGTGCCAGACAGACCGGGACAGTAAATTCACCCCTCCACTTT. It specifies CARQTGTVNSPLHF.

This clonotype was counted at least ten times. This chain connects TRBV12-3 or TRBV12-4 to TRBJ2-1; 8 positions match TRBD2. The length of the CDR3 is 15 residues. Trimming cost V 7 bases and J 9 bases; bases outside gene matches: 14. DNA for the CDR3: TGTGCCAGCACCCCCCGAGGGACTAGATACCGTGAGCAGTTCTTC. Residues: CASTPRGTRYREQFF.

This clonotype has at least ten counts. The rearrangement links TRBV28 to TRBJ1-5, with 7 bases that match TRBD1. V was pared by 6 bases and J by 6 bases, with 11 bases of the junction left unmatched. This CDR3 region has 15 residues. In germline, CDR1 is MDHEN, CDR2 SYDVKM. CDR3: CASRLGGGKFQPQHF. CDR3 nucleotides: TGTGCCAGCAGGCTAGGAGGGGGCAAGTTTCAGCCCCAGCATTTT.

This clonotype was seen a handful of times. The junction does not match germline at one end; this may be a read error. V usage is TRBV3-1 and J usage is TRBJ2-2, with 7 nucleotides matching TRBD1. This CDR3 has 18 amino acids. Germline V gene lookup returns CDR1 LGHDT and CDR2 YNNKEL (reference sequence). The CDR3 sequence is CASSQDPRQGSRTGELFF. CDR3 bases: TGTGCCAGCAGTCAAGATCCGAGACAGGGTTCACGAACCGGGGAGCTGTTTTTT.

This clonotype was counted many times. The chain combines TRBV24-1 with TRBJ2-7; D is possibly TRBD1 or TRBD2 (6 bases each). The germline CDR1 and CDR2 sequences are KGHDR and SFDVKD. This CDR3 comprises 15 residues. Trimming stripped 4 bases from V and 4 bases from J, with 16 bases between. CDR3 bases: TGTGCCACCAGTGACCTCGTCGGGGGCAGATACGAGCAGTACTTC. Its translation is CATSDLVGGRYEQYF.

This clonotype was recorded a few times. The chain carries TRBV20-1 and TRBJ2-5; weak D call: TRBD2 (5 bases). The CDR3 has 15 amino acids. In germline, CDR1 is DFQATT, CDR2 SNEGSKA (reference sequence). Trimming removed 1 base from V and 1 base from J, with 13 bases in between. CDR3 amino acids: CSARGPIGVQETQYF. DNA for the CDR3: TGCAGTGCTAGAGGTCCGATCGGGGTCCAAGAGACCCAGTACTTC.

This clonotype was observed at least ten times. The genes are TRBV28 and TRBJ1-4; the D gene is possibly TRBD1 (5 bases). From germline, CDR1 is MDHEN and CDR2 SYDVKM. CDR3 length: 11 residues. The germline V and J ends were trimmed by 7 bases and 12 bases, with 12 bases remaining between them. CDR3 bases: TGTGCCAGCACCGCCTCACAGGAACTGTTTTTT. It specifies CASTASQELFF.

This clonotype was detected ten times or more. The gene calls are TRBV10-3 and TRBJ2-1; 9 bases match TRBD2. Germline loops: CDR1 ENHRY, CDR2 SYGVKD. V shed 0 bases, J shed 2 bases, and the junction held 5 bases outside the gene matches. The CDR3 spans 17 residues. CDR3 sequence reads: CAISESASGNAYNEQFF. CDR3 bases: TGTGCCATCAGTGAGTCGGCTAGCGGGAACGCCTACAATGAGCAGTTCTTC.

The chain links TRBV6-1 to TRBJ2-7; 9 bases fit TRBD2. The germline CDR1 and CDR2 sequences are MNHNS and SASEGT. V lost 3 bases and J lost 7; bases outside the gene matches: 10. The CDR3 extends over 15 amino acids. The CDR3 loop reads CASSDTVAGVREQYF. In DNA, the CDR3 is TGTGCCAGCAGTGATACAGTAGCGGGAGTCCGAGAGCAGTACTTC.

The DNA of the CDR3 is TGTGCCACCTCCGGGACACCGGCTGAAAAACTGTTTTTT. Protein product: CATSGTPAEKLFF. The gene calls are TRBV24-1 and TRBJ1-4, with a possible D match to TRBD1 (6 bases). The CDR3 loop spans 13 amino acids. The germline V gene encodes CDR1 KGHDR and CDR2 SFDVKD. V was trimmed by 9 bases and J by 7 bases, leaving 14 bases between them.